The present T cell receptor beta chain was sequenced within a study of beta chain features in type 1 diabetes. Study information: Over all samples combined, over 85,000,000 sorted cells were examined. Study-level points and caveats: Type 1 diabetes patients had TCRB CDR3s that were shorter (moderately but significantly so) in all four CD4+ subsets.

Germline loops: CDR1 SGHDN, CDR2 FVKESK. Deletions cut 1 base from V and 8 bases from J, with 8 bases between. The CDR3 extends over 13 amino acids. Reverse transcribing all isolated RNA meant expressed TCRB transcripts were sequenced. Sequencing used immunoSEQ multiplex PCR; TCRdb keeps in-frame clones, though not all of them. The sample records over 650,000 clones, about 14% being singletons. In regard to this clone: Its specificity is unknown.

Each of the sorted populations had a purity greater than 98%. Material: naive CD4+ T cells from blood. The receptor was derived from a man between 18 and 35 years old with type 1 diabetes. This chain uses TRBV14 with TRBJ1-4; D is unresolved. Here the CDR3 reads CASSQGVGEKLFF. The CDR3 nucleotides read TGTGCCAGCAGCCAAGGGGTTGGGGAAAAACTGTTTTTT.